What follows is one T cell receptor beta chain and its context. These data are taken from a study of blood T cell repertoires in COVID-19. Study at large: COVID-19 samples collected from the United States, Italy and Spain covered acute and convalescent phases.

Clones were read by immunoSEQ multiplex PCR, and TCRdb kept only the in-frame ones, dropping some. The table lists some 93,000 clones, 75% to 90% of them singletons. The CDR3 spans 16 residues. V dropped 5 bases and J dropped 8; count of bases not matched to a gene: 13. Germline V lookup: CDR1 MGHRA, CDR2 YSYEKL. The clonotype was recovered from a man between 60 and 75 years old with acute or convalescent COVID-19. The sample taken for sequencing was peripheral blood. The chain carries TRBV4-1 and TRBJ2-1; 9 bases map to TRBD2. CDR3 sequence reads: CASSGRAGGPRDEQFF. In nucleotides, the CDR3 is TGCGCCAGCAGCGGTAGGGCGGGAGGGCCTCGGGATGAGCAGTTCTTC.